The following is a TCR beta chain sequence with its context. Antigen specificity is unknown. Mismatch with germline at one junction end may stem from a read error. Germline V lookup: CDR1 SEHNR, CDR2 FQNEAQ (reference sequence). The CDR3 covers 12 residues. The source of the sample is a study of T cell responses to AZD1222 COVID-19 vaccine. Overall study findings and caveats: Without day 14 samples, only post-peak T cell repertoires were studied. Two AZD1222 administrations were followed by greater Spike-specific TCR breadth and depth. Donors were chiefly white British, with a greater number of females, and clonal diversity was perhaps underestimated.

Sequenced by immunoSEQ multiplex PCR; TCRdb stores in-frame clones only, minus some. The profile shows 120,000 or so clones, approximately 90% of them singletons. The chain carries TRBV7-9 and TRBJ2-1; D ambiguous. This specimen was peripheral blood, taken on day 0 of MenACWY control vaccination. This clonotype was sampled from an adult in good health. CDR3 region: CASSLDYYEQFF. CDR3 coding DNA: TGTGCCAGCAGCTTAGACTACTATGAGCAGTTCTTC.